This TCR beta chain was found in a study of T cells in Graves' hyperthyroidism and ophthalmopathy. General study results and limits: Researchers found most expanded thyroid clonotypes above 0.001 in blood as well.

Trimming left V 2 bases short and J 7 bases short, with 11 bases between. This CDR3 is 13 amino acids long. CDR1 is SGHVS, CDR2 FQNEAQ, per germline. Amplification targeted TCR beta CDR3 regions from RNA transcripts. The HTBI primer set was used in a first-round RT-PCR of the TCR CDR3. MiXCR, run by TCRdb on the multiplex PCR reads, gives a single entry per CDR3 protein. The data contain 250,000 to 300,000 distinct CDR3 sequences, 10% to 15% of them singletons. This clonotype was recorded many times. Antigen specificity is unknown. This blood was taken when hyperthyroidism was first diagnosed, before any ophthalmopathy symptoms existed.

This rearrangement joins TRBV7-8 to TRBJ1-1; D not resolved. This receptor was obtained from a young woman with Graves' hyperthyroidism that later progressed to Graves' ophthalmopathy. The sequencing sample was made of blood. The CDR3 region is CASSLIDGSEAFF. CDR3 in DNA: TGTGCCAGCAGCTTAATTGATGGCAGTGAAGCTTTCTTT.